These T cell receptor beta chains were read from a single sample in a study of TIL therapy for anti-PD-1-resistant metastatic lung cancer. The table came from immunoSEQ multiplex PCR; TCRdb's copy has only in-frame clones and leaves some out. Of about 100,000 clones in the sample, about three fifths were seen once. The sample here was tumor tissue, taken at baseline. Every receptor here comes from a person between 25 and 80 years old with non-small cell lung cancer. Both conserved end residues are part of each CDR3.

>TRBV2|TRBJ2-5
CASGGGAQETQYF
>TRBV21-1|TRBJ2-1
CAIDETYNEQFF
>TRBV6-5|TRBJ1-4
CASMETTNEKLFF
>TRBV28|TRBJ2-5
CASSLALLAGKETQYF
>TRBV27|TRBJ2-1
CASSSSPGLAGEQFF
>TRBV7-9|TRBJ2-2
CASSLGLAGENTGELFF
>TRBV30|TRBJ2-3
CAWSRLAGFTDTQYF
>TRBV5-1|TRBJ2-5
CASSWLGGGQETQYF
>TRBV29-1|TRBJ1-6
CSTRTGDNSPLHF
>TRBV11-3|TRBJ2-1
CASSPTGLNEQFF
>TRBV6-2/TRBV6-3|TRBJ1-5
CASSFRTGGVQPQHF
>TRBV25-1|TRBJ2-2
CASSDTGYTGELFF
>TRBV28|TRBJ2-2
CASSSGLAGGTGELFF
>TRBV7-3|TRBJ2-1
CASSSSAGSGYNEQFF
>TRBV30|TRBJ2-7
CAWRSGQGAFYEQYF
>TRBV5-4|TRBJ1-2
CASSFNKGQGWGYTF
>TRBV30|TRBJ2-1
CAWSVGRTWGSSSYNEQFF
>TRBV13|TRBJ2-3
CASSFGLPSTDTQYF
>TRBV29-1|TRBJ2-5
CSVNGGQETQYF
>TRBV28|TRBJ1-4
CASSLREKLFF
>TRBV28|TRBJ1-4
CASSLSAGGGKKLFF
>TRBV19|TRBJ1-1
CASSQGQNTEAFF
>TRBV6-5|TRBJ2-1
CASSYTGSYNEQFF
>TRBV7-6|TRBJ2-3
CASSPAVIRGTDTQYF
>TRBV4-2|TRBJ2-2
CASSQGDYTNTGELFF
>TRBV7-9|TRBJ2-3
CASNSGDRLNTQYF
>TRBV7-2|TRBJ1-1
CASGLYRTGGGTEAFF
>TRBV9|TRBJ1-4
CASSVGGTGDEKLFF
>TRBV28|TRBJ2-1
CASSLWVAYNEQFF
>TRBV3-1/TRBV3-2|TRBJ2-7
CASSRSGGVTYEQYF
>TRBV5-8|TRBJ2-5
CATTLQGNWAQYF
>TRBV28|TRBJ2-7
CASSFGRTKTYEQYF
>TRBV19|TRBJ2-7
CASSPVAAGGPPREQYF
>TRBV28|TRBJ2-2
CASSLLGQGFTGELFF
>TRBV19|TRBJ2-5
CASKETQYF
>TRBV3-1/TRBV3-2|TRBJ2-7
CASSQPTDRGGYEQYF
>TRBV7-2|TRBJ1-6
CASSLVGTGDSPLHF
>TRBV18|TRBJ1-2
CASSPSSGTGYGYTF
>TRBV27|TRBJ2-2
CASRLQGPANTGELFF
>TRBV19|TRBJ1-5
CASSVRQGGQPQHF
>TRBV7-3|TRBJ2-2
CATSDAVTGELFF
>TRBV30|TRBJ2-1
CAWTGVSVDEQFF
>TRBV5-6|TRBJ2-2
CASRTSANTGELFF
>TRBV5-1|TRBJ2-7
CASSSLAGRGYEQYF
>TRBV10-1|TRBJ2-5
CASSEGPTPAETQYF
>TRBV10-1|TRBJ2-7
CASRQGANYEQYF
>TRBV11-2|TRBJ2-6
CASSLSTRSNSGANVLTF
>TRBV27|TRBJ1-1
CASSLYYLGQLPQYTEAFF
>TRBV11-2|TRBJ2-7
CASSKTQGKGSYEQYF
>TRBV4-2|TRBJ2-2
CASSLSSSYHGELFF
>TRBV5-1|TRBJ2-7
CASSLVAYEQYF
>TRBV5-4|TRBJ1-2
CASSTTGGAGGYTF
>TRBV27|TRBJ1-1
CASSPKGGGIYTEAFF
>TRBV6-6|TRBJ2-7
CASSYGGGRSEQYF